This section outlines one T cell receptor beta chain sequence together with its context. Its antigen is still unknown. This sample is part of a study of OX40 agonist ivuxolimab in advanced cancers. In the study overall: The eligibility criteria allowed prior anti-PD-1, anti-PD-L1 or anti-CTLA-4 therapy, and approximately 42% had some.

Study findings and constraints: CD8+ T cells averaged more expanded clones than CD4+.

CDR1 is SGHNT, CDR2 YYREEE, per germline (reference sequence). Unmatched junction bases numbered 2, after V lost 4 bases and J lost 5 bases. The CDR3 is 12 amino acids. TCRdb's table, derived via immunoSEQ multiplex PCR, lists solely in-frame clones and lacks some. The data show fewer than 50,000 clones, roughly 90% seen once. The sequencing used CD4+ or CD8+ T cells sorted from blood, collected in a trial of the OX40 agonist ivuxolimab. The TCR originated in an adult with an advanced solid tumor such as melanoma, head and neck, liver or kidney cancer. This sequence joins TRBV5-4 and TRBJ2-7, with 8 bases fitting TRBD1. CDR3 DNA sequence: TGTGCCAGCAGCAGACAGGGGAACGAGCAGTACTTC. Translated: CASSRQGNEQYF.